Reported below is one T cell receptor beta chain. When replicate PCRs were run on unsorted PBMC, they used 250 to 300 ng DNA, approximately 31,000 T cell genomes. Profiled with immunoSEQ multiplex PCR; TCRdb holds only in-frame clones, not every one. The sample comprises roughly 450,000 clones, around 74% of which are singletons, and about an eighth rests with the top ten. This entry belongs to a study of shared clonotypes between healthy human individuals. The CDR3 spans 15 residues. CDR1 is SEHNR and CDR2 is FQNEAQ in the germline V gene (reference sequence). V shed 4 bases and J 3 bases; nucleotides not matched to a gene: 7.

Sample: PBMCs. This TCR derives from a woman in her thirties or forties in good health. Some clones in this sample may be carry-over from other donors' samples. The chain couples TRBV7-9 to TRBJ1-2; 8 nucleotides line up with TRBD1. Written as DNA, the CDR3 is TGTGCCAGCAGCTCTTCCAGGGGGCGCGACTATGGCTACACCTTC. Encoded protein: CASSSSRGRDYGYTF. Full variable domain (remainder filled in from reference TRBV7-9 and TRBJ1-2): DTGVSQNPRHKITKRGQNVTFRCDPISEHNRLYWYRQTLGQGPEFLTYFQNEAQLEKSRLLSDRFSAERPKGSFSTLEIQRTEQGDSAMYLCASSSSRGRDYGYTFGSGTRLTVV.